These 32 T cell receptor beta chains share one sample of origin, sequenced in a study of cytomegalovirus exposure and HLA in healthy donors (dated by TCRdb to 2016 to 2017). Library preparation employed the immunoSEQ multiplex PCR assay. For the multiplex PCR, a mixture combining 60 forward primers for TCR Vbeta segments and 13 reverse primers for TCR Jbeta segments was used. Sourced from immuneACCESS, this table was stored by TCRdb with only in-frame sequences that have V and J called. A share of the clones is absent; for the studies checked, an unresolved V gene accounts for under half, and the remainder has no known explanation. The sample yields more than 80,000 clones; approximately 86% were counted once. The ten top clones hold around a tenth of the sample. The specimen sequenced was PBMCs. The receptors derive from a young man in good health and CMV-seropositive.

V is TRBV10-3 and J is TRBJ1-6; D remains ambiguous. The CDR3 runs 14 residues. CDR1 is ENHRY and CDR2 is SYGVKD in the germline V gene. Trimming removed 2 bases at V and 7 bases at J, with 9 bases between. The CDR3 DNA sequence: TGTGCCATCAGTGAGACCCGCCAGAATTCACCCCTCCACTTT. It is translated as CAISETRQNSPLHF.

This clone showed up just once. This chain connects TRBV4-1 to TRBJ2-2; 14 bases are shared with TRBD2. The CDR3 has 17 amino acids. CDR1 is MGHRA and CDR2 is YSYEKL in the germline V gene. V lost 1 base, J lost 7 bases, and 5 bases stayed unmatched. Here the CDR3 DNA reads TGCGCCAGCAGCCAAGGGACTAGCGGGAGGATCGGCGGGGAGCTGTTTTTT. Protein: CASSQGTSGRIGGELFF.

This clone has a single count. V and J are TRBV28 and TRBJ1-1; 8 nucleotides align to TRBD1. This CDR3 region has 14 residues. The V gene's germline CDR1 is MDHEN and CDR2 SYDVKM. The V segment lost 6 bases and the J segment 6 bases; nucleotides outside the gene matches: 9. The CDR3 is CASSSAWTGPEAFF. The CDR3 DNA reads TGTGCCAGCAGCAGCGCTTGGACAGGGCCTGAAGCTTTCTTT.

V usage is TRBV7-9 and J usage is TRBJ2-1, with TRBD2 as a possible D gene (5 bases). The V and J ends lost 8 bases and 7 bases respectively, with 15 bases between them. In germline, CDR1 is SEHNR, CDR2 FQNEAQ (reference sequence). The CDR3 is made up of 13 amino acids. CDR3 sequence (DNA): TGTGCCAGCTTCTTGCTAGCATGGAATGAGCAGTTCTTC. It yields the protein CASFLLAWNEQFF. Full variable domain (missing parts from reference TRBV7-9 and TRBJ2-1): DTGVSQNPRHKITKRGQNVTFRCDPISEHNRLYWYRQTLGQGPEFLTYFQNEAQLEKSRLLSDRFSAERPKGSFSTLEIQRTEQGDSAMYLCASFLLAWNEQFFGPGTRLTVL.

The rearrangement joins TRBV29-1 to TRBJ2-7; 9 bases align to TRBD2. The V and J ends lost 6 bases and 4 bases, in that order; junction bases with no gene match: 10. The CDR3 totals 14 residues. Germline lookup yields CDR1 SQVTM and CDR2 ANQGSEA. DNA for the CDR3: TGCAGCGTGCGGGCTAGCGGGATGGTGTACGAGCAGTACTTC. As protein: CSVRASGMVYEQYF.

The J gene is TRBJ1-5, the V gene TRBV5-5, with D maybe TRBD1 (5 bases). V lost 0 bases and J 7 bases, leaving 11 bases between the germline ends. The CDR3 is 14 residues long. CDR1 SGHKS and CDR2 YYEKEE come from the germline V gene (reference sequence). This CDR3 reads CASSLAGGGQPQHF. The CDR3 nucleotides are TGTGCCAGCAGCTTGGCCGGGGGGGGACAGCCCCAGCATTTT.

The chain combines TRBV4-1 with TRBJ1-5, with no clear D. CDR3 length: 14 residues. V dropped 6 bases and J dropped 2 bases, with 11 bases sitting between them. CDR1 is MGHRA, CDR2 YSYEKL, per germline. CDR3 residues: CASSRHYGNQPQHF. The DNA of the CDR3 is TGCGCCAGCAGTCGCCACTACGGCAATCAGCCCCAGCATTTT.

The J gene is TRBJ1-2, the V gene TRBV27; no clear D gene. Germline-derived CDR1 and CDR2 are MNHEY and SMNVEV (reference sequence). V gave up 2 bases and J gave up 4 bases, with 8 bases separating them. This CDR3 is built from 13 residues. The CDR3 sequence is CASSLGRSYGYTF. In nucleotides, the CDR3 is TGTGCCAGCAGTTTAGGGCGATCCTATGGCTACACCTTC.

The chain couples TRBV19 to TRBJ2-7; D is perhaps TRBD1 (5 bases). The germline V gene has CDR1 LNHDA and CDR2 SQIVND (reference sequence). Trimming shortened V by 5 bases and J by 2 bases, and 7 bases separated the two germline ends. This CDR3 comprises 12 residues. The CDR3, as DNA: TGTGCCAGTAGTCAGGGTGCCTACGAGCAGTACTTC. This translates into CASSQGAYEQYF.

J is TRBJ1-1 and V is TRBV5-1, with 9 bases lining up with TRBD1. Germline loops: CDR1 SGHRS, CDR2 YFSETQ. With 6 bases clipped from V and 0 bases from J, the junction kept 6 bases outside the gene matches. There are 15 residues in the CDR3. The CDR3 here is CASTLDRGMNTEAFF. The CDR3 nucleotides are TGCGCCAGCACCCTGGACAGGGGAATGAACACTGAAGCTTTCTTT.

This clone was counted a few times. This chain joins TRBV29-1 and TRBJ2-1; TRBD2 matches 10 bases. The CDR3 runs to 15 residues. Germline V CDR1 and CDR2: SQVTM, ANQGSEA. V trimming: 1 base; J trimming: 5 bases; junction bases outside the gene matches: 5. CDR3 bases: TGCAGCGTTGAAGGGACCGGGACTAGCGACAATGAGCAGTTCTTC. Protein product: CSVEGTGTSDNEQFF.

The chain carries TRBV27 and TRBJ2-2, with D possibly being TRBD1 (6 bases). The CDR3 contains 15 residues. Germline CDR1 and CDR2: MNHEY and SMNVEV (reference sequence). The germline V and J ends were trimmed by 5 bases and 1 base, with 11 bases remaining between them. The CDR3 spells CASSQQGRNTGELFF. CDR3 in DNA: TGTGCCAGCAGTCAACAGGGTAGGAACACCGGGGAGCTGTTTTTT.

J is TRBJ2-5 and V is TRBV6-1; D may be TRBD1 (6 bases). The tail of the sequence fits TRBJ2-7 better, so the J call may be wrong. The CDR3 runs 13 residues. Germline values: CDR1 MNHNS, CDR2 SASEGT. Written as DNA, the CDR3 is TGTGCCAGCAGGCCGACAGGCACCTACGAGCAGTACTTC. This encodes CASRPTGTYEQYF.

This clone was observed a handful of times. The CDR3 protein is CASGGGRRNTIYF. The CDR3 region has the DNA TGTGCCAGCGGCGGGGGGCGGAGAAACACCATATATTTT. This chain links TRBV27 with TRBJ1-3; D might be TRBD1 (6 bases). From germline, CDR1 is MNHEY and CDR2 SMNVEV (reference sequence). V lost 8 bases to trimming and J lost 5 bases, with 13 bases between them. CDR3 length: 13 residues.

The J gene is TRBJ1-2, the V gene TRBV28; 7 bases are shared with TRBD1. Germline CDR1 is MDHEN and CDR2 is SYDVKM. The junction had 9 bases not matched to a gene; V was cut back by 1 base and J by 4 bases. This CDR3 has 16 residues. The CDR3: CASSLSMTGLRYGYTF. The CDR3 nucleotides are TGTGCCAGCAGTTTATCCATGACAGGGCTCCGCTATGGCTACACCTTC.

This clone was counted only a few times. This chain connects TRBV28 to TRBJ1-5; 7 nucleotides align to TRBD1. With 1 base clipped from V and 8 bases from J, the junction kept 8 bases outside the gene matches. The CDR3 contains 15 residues. Germline V lookup: CDR1 MDHEN, CDR2 SYDVKM. The CDR3 nucleotides read TGTGCCAGCAGTTTATCGGGACAGAGGAGGAAGCCCCAGCATTTT. This gives the protein CASSLSGQRRKPQHF. The full variable domain, in which reference TRBV28 and TRBJ1-5 provide the parts outside the CDR3, is DVKVTQSSRYLVKRTGEKVFLECVQDMDHENMFWYRQDPGLGLRLIYFSYDVKMKEKGDIPEGYSVSREKKERFSLILESASTNQTSMYLCASSLSGQRRKPQHFGDGTRLSIL.

This sequence joins TRBV18 and TRBJ1-1, with TRBD1 matching over 7 bases. J lost 1 base, V lost 3 bases, and 8 bases had no gene match. This CDR3 is built from 16 residues. Looked up from germline, CDR1 is KGHSH and CDR2 is LQKENI. The CDR3 reads CASSPNSGGRNTEAFF. The CDR3 DNA is TGTGCCAGCTCACCTAACTCAGGGGGGCGGAACACTGAAGCTTTCTTT.

The chain combines TRBV2 with TRBJ1-1; D perhaps matches TRBD1 (6 bases). Germline V CDR1 and CDR2: SNHLY, FYNNEI. The CDR3 spans 12 residues. Trimming removed 5 bases from V and 11 bases from J, with 15 bases in between. The chain's CDR3 is CASSRQAERAFF. For the CDR3, the DNA is TGTGCCAGCAGTAGACAGGCGGAGAGGGCTTTCTTT.

The V call is TRBV2, the J call TRBJ1-3; possible D gene TRBD1, 5 bases. This CDR3 has 15 residues. V shed 4 bases and J shed 3 bases, with 13 bases lying between them. The germline gives CDR1 SNHLY, CDR2 FYNNEI. The CDR3 loop is CASSAPGFGGNTIYF. CDR3 sequence (DNA): TGTGCCAGCAGTGCTCCAGGGTTTGGTGGAAACACCATATATTTT. Complete variable domain (other parts from reference TRBV2 and TRBJ1-3): EPEVTQTPSHQVTQMGQEVILRCVPISNHLYFYWYRQILGQKVEFLVSFYNNEISEKSEIFDDQFSVERPDGSNFTLKIRSTKLEDSAMYFCASSAPGFGGNTIYFGEGSWLTVV.

The chain combines TRBV4-1 with TRBJ2-7; D unresolved. Germline-derived CDR1 and CDR2 are MGHRA and YSYEKL. There are 14 residues in the CDR3. Trimming shortened V by 0 bases and J by 2 bases, and 8 bases separated the two germline ends. The CDR3 is CASSQDRDTYEQYF. DNA of the CDR3: TGCGCCAGCAGCCAAGATCGAGACACCTACGAGCAGTACTTC.

V and J are TRBV18 and TRBJ1-4; tentatively, D is TRBD1 (6 bases). Germline V gene sequence: CDR1 KGHSH, CDR2 LQKENI. The CDR3 totals 14 residues. Trimming removed 1 base at V and 6 bases at J, with 9 bases between. CDR3 loop: CASSPLTGDEKLFF. The CDR3 DNA follows: TGTGCCAGCTCACCACTGACAGGAGATGAAAAACTGTTTTTT.

CDR3 sequence reads: CASSWGAGAQQAFF. CDR3 coding DNA: TGTGCCAGCAGTTGGGGTGCGGGGGCTCAGCAAGCTTTCTTT. The chain recombines TRBV6-5 with TRBJ1-1, with D tentatively TRBD1 (6 bases). CDR1 and CDR2 (germline): MNHEY, SVGAGI. CDR3 length: 14 residues. V was pared by 4 bases and J by 9 bases, with 18 bases between.

V and J are TRBV29-1 and TRBJ2-7; possibly TRBD1 for D (6 bases). Germline lookup yields CDR1 SQVTM and CDR2 ANQGSEA. The CDR3 extends over 11 amino acids. The ends were cut back, 6 bases at V and 0 bases at J, with 6 bases in the middle. The CDR3 region has the DNA TGCAGCGTAGGGGGCTCCTACGAGCAGTACTTC. Protein: CSVGGSYEQYF.

The sample holds a few counts of this clone. The chain is built from TRBV15 and TRBJ1-2; TRBD1 aligns across 8 bases. Germline loops: CDR1 LNHNV, CDR2 YYDKDF (reference sequence). The trim removed 0 bases at V and 2 bases at J, leaving 5 bases unmatched. The CDR3 totals 16 residues. This CDR3 is CATSRDRDRWNYGYTF. CDR3 bases: TGTGCCACCAGCAGAGACAGGGACAGGTGGAACTATGGCTACACCTTC.

The CDR3 spells CASSLAMPLAYNEQFF. In nucleotides, the CDR3 is TGCGCCAGCAGCTTGGCCATGCCACTAGCCTACAATGAGCAGTTCTTC. This sequence joins TRBV5-1 and TRBJ2-1; D perhaps matches TRBD2 (5 bases). The CDR3 totals 16 residues. Per germline, CDR1 SGHRS and CDR2 YFSETQ. Trimming took off 0 bases at V and 2 bases at J, with 12 bases between the two ends.

The chain recombines TRBV28 with TRBJ2-7; D might be TRBD2 (6 bases). V was cut by 2 bases and J by 0 bases, with 8 bases left in between. The CDR3 contains 14 residues. The germline gives CDR1 MDHEN, CDR2 SYDVKM. This CDR3 reads CASSLAGFSYEQYF. The CDR3 nucleotides are TGTGCCAGCAGTTTAGCGGGGTTCTCCTACGAGCAGTACTTC.

The chain has TRBV19 and TRBJ1-5; D is possibly TRBD1 (6 bases). Per the germline V gene, CDR1 is LNHDA and CDR2 is SQIVND (reference sequence). The CDR3 sequence is 16 residues long. V was pared by 6 bases and J by 7 bases, with 22 bases between. DNA for the CDR3: TGTGCCAGTAGACCCAGCCACAGGGACTATGTGCAGCCCCAGCATTTT. Translated: CASRPSHRDYVQPQHF.

The rearrangement uses TRBV11-2 and TRBJ1-1; tentatively, D is TRBD1 (5 bases). The CDR3 has 15 residues. V shed 2 bases and J shed 1 base, with 11 bases lying between them. Germline lookup yields CDR1 SGHAT and CDR2 FQNNGV. The DNA for the CDR3 is TGTGCCAGCAGCTTACGCGGGGGGACGAACACTGAAGCTTTCTTT. Protein: CASSLRGGTNTEAFF.

This clone has just one count. This sequence joins TRBV6-5 and TRBJ2-7, with 9 bases aligning to TRBD1. Trimming removed 1 base from V and 5 bases from J; junction bases left unmatched: 6. Germline assignment: CDR1 MNHEY and CDR2 SVGAGI. The CDR3 length is 15 residues. CDR3 in amino acids: CASSYWMDRGNEQYF. In DNA form, the CDR3 reads TGTGCCAGCAGTTACTGGATGGACAGGGGCAACGAGCAGTACTTC.

The chain carries TRBV11-2 and TRBJ2-5; D not resolved. Germline lookup yields CDR1 SGHAT and CDR2 FQNNGV. The CDR3 is made up of 14 amino acids. Deletions cut 5 bases from V and 0 bases from J, with 10 bases between. CDR3 loop: CASSPRLYQETQYF. The CDR3 DNA follows: TGTGCCAGCAGCCCCCGGTTGTACCAAGAGACCCAGTACTTC.

This chain uses TRBV5-4 with TRBJ2-7, with 13 bases fitting TRBD2. The CDR3 is 16 amino acids. The ends lost 4 bases at V and 0 bases at J; junction bases unmatched: 4. Looked up from germline, CDR1 is SGHNT and CDR2 is YYREEE (reference sequence). CDR3 sequence: CASSVGLAGASYEQYF. CDR3 nucleotides: TGTGCCAGCAGCGTTGGACTAGCGGGGGCCTCCTACGAGCAGTACTTC.

CDR3 bases: TGTGCCAGCACGAGGGACAGACAGCAAGAGACCCAGTACTTC. It specifies CASTRDRQQETQYF. The rearrangement uses TRBV2 and TRBJ2-5; 7 bases fit TRBD1. CDR1 and CDR2 (germline): SNHLY, FYNNEI. The trim removed 7 bases at V and 2 bases at J, leaving 7 bases unmatched. CDR3 size: 14 residues.